These 11 T cell receptor beta chains share one sample of origin, sequenced in a study of spatial heterogeneity in lung cancer. Noted time point: sample taken at primary tumor resection. Each CDR3 protein gets one entry after TCRdb re-called the 5' RACE reads with MiXCR. The sample has 4,900 or so distinct CDR3 sequences, more than 4% seen once. The sequenced sample was normal lung tissue next to the tumor, obtained at surgery. These receptors were obtained from a female donor with early-stage non-small cell lung cancer.

For the CDR3, the DNA is TGTGCCAGCAGCGTAGGAGGGGCAGATACGCAGTATTTT. Translating it yields CASSVGGADTQYF. The chain recombines TRBV9 with TRBJ2-3; TRBD1 or TRBD2 may be the D gene (5 bases each). Trimming left V 0 bases short and J 4 bases short, with 6 bases between. CDR1 is SGDLS, CDR2 YYNGEE, per germline. This CDR3 region has 13 residues.

This clonotype qualifies as medium-sized (0.01 to 0.1%). The chain carries TRBV5-1 and TRBJ2-5; 7 bases align to TRBD1. The CDR3 is 16 residues long. The germline CDR1 and CDR2 sequences are SGHRS and YFSETQ. With V trimmed by 4 bases and J by 5 bases, 14 bases remained unmatched. CDR3 sequence: CASSPHARQGRETQYF. CDR3 DNA sequence: TGCGCCAGCAGCCCACACGCCAGACAGGGTCGGGAGACCCAGTACTTC.

The table lists this clonotype with a few counts. Just one base apart from a much larger clone, this may be a read error. This chain links TRBV6-5 with TRBJ2-7, with D unresolved. The germline V gene encodes CDR1 MNHEY and CDR2 SVGAGI. The CDR3 length is 13 residues. Trimming pared 8 bases from V and 7 bases from J, leaving 18 bases between. DNA for the CDR3: TGTGCCAGCGGGGTGTCCTGGTTAGGTGAGCAGTACTTC. This codes for CASGVSWLGEQYF.

This clonotype was seen at least ten times. The chain uses TRBV27 and TRBJ1-4; perhaps TRBD1 as D (5 bases). Germline CDR1 is MNHEY and CDR2 is SMNVEV (reference sequence). Trimming pared 10 bases from V and 7 bases from J, leaving 16 bases between. The CDR3 consists of 13 residues. The CDR3 is CATKLRGVEKLFF. The CDR3 DNA follows: TGTGCCACGAAACTCCGGGGCGTTGAAAAACTGTTTTTT.

This clonotype is labeled as medium-sized. The J gene is TRBJ2-1, the V gene TRBV6-1; 9 nucleotides match TRBD2. CDR3 length: 15 residues. J gave up 4 bases and V 2 bases, and 3 bases lay outside the gene matches. CDR1 and CDR2 from the germline V gene are MNHNS and SASEGT. The CDR3 DNA is TGTGCCAGCAGTGAATCACTAGCGGGTTACAATGAGCAGTTCTTC. Translation gives CASSESLAGYNEQFF.

Relative to its sample, this clonotype is medium-sized. The chain has TRBV28 and TRBJ1-5; possibly TRBD1 for D (5 bases). CDR1 MDHEN and CDR2 SYDVKM come from the germline V gene. Trimming pared 3 bases from V and 11 bases from J, leaving 17 bases between. The length of the CDR3 is 14 residues. CDR3 nucleotides: TGTGCCAGCAGTTTTGGACCCGGGGGGGGGGCCCAGCATTTT. This translates into CASSFGPGGGAQHF.

This clonotype is medium-sized. The V call is TRBV12-3 or TRBV12-4, the J call TRBJ2-7; 8 nucleotides agree with TRBD1. V gave up 8 bases and J gave up 2 bases; unmatched junction bases: 8. The CDR3 has 14 amino acids. CDR3 DNA sequence: TGTGCCAGCGCAGACAGGGGCTTAACCTACGAGCAGTACTTC. Amino acid sequence: CASADRGLTYEQYF.

In this sample, this clonotype is medium-sized. The gene calls are TRBV7-2 and TRBJ1-5; D is ambiguous. CDR1 is SGHTA and CDR2 is FQGNSA in the germline V gene. Trimming left V 2 bases short and J 1 base short, with 3 bases between. The CDR3 is 13 amino acids. CDR3 in amino acids: CASSLWSNQPQHF. In DNA, the CDR3 is TGTGCCAGCAGCTTATGGAGCAATCAGCCCCAGCATTTT.

By its share, this clonotype is medium-sized (0.01 to 0.1%). The chain is built from TRBV6-4 and TRBJ2-1; TRBD2 agrees at 8 bases. This CDR3 spans 14 amino acids. In germline, CDR1 is MRHNA, CDR2 SNTAGT. J gave up 9 bases and V 3 bases, and 7 bases lay outside the gene matches. This CDR3 reads CASSEGTRGGEQFF. CDR3 coding DNA: TGTGCCAGCAGTGAGGGGACTAGGGGCGGTGAGCAGTTCTTC.

By share, this clonotype counts as medium-sized. The rearrangement joins TRBV5-1 to TRBJ2-7; D might be TRBD1 (5 bases). Germline-derived CDR1 and CDR2 are SGHRS and YFSETQ. This CDR3 has 14 residues. The germline V and J ends were trimmed by 5 bases and 5 bases, with 17 bases remaining between them. In nucleotides, the CDR3 is TGCGCCAGCAGATACTCCGGCCAGGGCGACGAGCAGTACTTC. It is translated as CASRYSGQGDEQYF.

In this sample, this clonotype is medium-sized. In nucleotides, the CDR3 is TGTGCCAGCAGTTTCGGGGGCACAGATACGCAGTATTTT. Translating it yields CASSFGGTDTQYF. The chain joins TRBV28 to TRBJ2-3, with D possibly matching TRBD2 (5 bases). CDR3 length: 13 amino acids. Trimming stripped 3 bases from V and 1 base from J, with 5 bases between. In germline, CDR1 is MDHEN, CDR2 SYDVKM. The full variable domain, its missing parts supplied by reference TRBV28 and TRBJ2-3, is DVKVTQSSRYLVKRTGEKVFLECVQDMDHENMFWYRQDPGLGLRLIYFSYDVKMKEKGDIPEGYSVSREKKERFSLILESASTNQTSMYLCASSFGGTDTQYFGPGTRLTVL.